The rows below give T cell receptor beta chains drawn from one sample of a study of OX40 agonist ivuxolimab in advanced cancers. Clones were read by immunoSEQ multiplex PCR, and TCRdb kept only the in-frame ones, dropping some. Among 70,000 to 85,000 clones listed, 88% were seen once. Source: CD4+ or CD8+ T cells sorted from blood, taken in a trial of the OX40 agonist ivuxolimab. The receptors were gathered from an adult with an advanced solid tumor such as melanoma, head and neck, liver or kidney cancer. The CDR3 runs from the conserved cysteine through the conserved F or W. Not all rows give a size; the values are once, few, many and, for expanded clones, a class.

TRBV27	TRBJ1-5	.	CASTDRGRGNQPQHF
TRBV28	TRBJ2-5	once	CASSRTVRETQYF
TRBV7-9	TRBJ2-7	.	CASSFPGIHEQYF
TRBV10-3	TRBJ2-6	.	CAISLPANVLTF
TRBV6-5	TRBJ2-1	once	CASSSYKWEQFF
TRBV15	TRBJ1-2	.	CATSRDTGGGYTF
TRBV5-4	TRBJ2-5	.	CASSLDWGGSKTQYF
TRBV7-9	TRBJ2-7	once	CASSSMTGGLTEQYF
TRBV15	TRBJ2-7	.	CATRDTAHEQYF
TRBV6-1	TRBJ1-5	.	CASSEQTGGQPQHF
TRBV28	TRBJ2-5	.	CASLDGQETQYF
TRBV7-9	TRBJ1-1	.	CASSKEWDTEAFF
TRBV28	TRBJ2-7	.	CASSSPDGGSYEQYF
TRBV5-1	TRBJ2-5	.	CASSDGTPQETQYF
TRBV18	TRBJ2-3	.	CASSPGLLSQYF
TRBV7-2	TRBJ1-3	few	CASSPNSGNTIYF
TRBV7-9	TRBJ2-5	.	CASSPGTHQETQYF
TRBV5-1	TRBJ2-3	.	CASALNTDTQYF
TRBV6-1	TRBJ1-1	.	CASSPPVGPNTEAFF
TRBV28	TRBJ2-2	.	CASNSGGADTGELFF
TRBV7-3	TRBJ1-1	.	CASSLVGGNTEAFF
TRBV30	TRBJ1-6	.	CAWRGDNSPLHF
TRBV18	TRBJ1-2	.	CASSREGGGYGYTF
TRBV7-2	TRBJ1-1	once	CASSWSQGARAFF
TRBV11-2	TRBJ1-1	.	CASSFTGLVTEAFF
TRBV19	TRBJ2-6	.	CASSIPSGTSGANVLTF
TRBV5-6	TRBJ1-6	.	CASSLTGTGSYNSPLHF
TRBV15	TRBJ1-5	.	CATARGSQPQHF
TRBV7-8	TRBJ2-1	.	CASSLGPRPNEQFF
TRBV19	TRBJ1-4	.	CASSTTGNNEKLFF
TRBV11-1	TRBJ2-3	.	CASSSQITTDTQYF
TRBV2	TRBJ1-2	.	CASNLQGGDYGYTF
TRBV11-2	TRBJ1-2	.	CASSVTGTGDEDGYTF
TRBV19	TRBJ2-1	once	CASRGPRGGDEQFF
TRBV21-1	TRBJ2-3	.	CASSLFLLTGPWVGTQYF
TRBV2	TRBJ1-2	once	CASSEQGINYGYTF
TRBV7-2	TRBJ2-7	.	CASSLGTGSSYEQYF
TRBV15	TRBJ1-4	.	CATSTGTGGWISEKLFF
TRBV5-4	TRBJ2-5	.	CASSAQQVEQTQYF
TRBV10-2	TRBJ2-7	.	CATQNSGSSYEQYF
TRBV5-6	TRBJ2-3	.	CASSDSGTSTDTQYF
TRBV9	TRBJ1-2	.	CASSYRDTRGYTF
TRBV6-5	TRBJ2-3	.	CASSAQLADTQYF
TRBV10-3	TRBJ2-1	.	CAISEAIDATYNEQFF
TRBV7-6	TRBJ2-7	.	CASSPGGKQYF
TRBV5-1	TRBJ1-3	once	CASSVMGLGRSGNTIYF
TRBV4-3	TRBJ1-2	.	CASSQDRGSYYGYTF
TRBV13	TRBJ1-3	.	CASSLDRFENTIYF
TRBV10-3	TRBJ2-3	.	CAISDSLAEPSTDTQYF
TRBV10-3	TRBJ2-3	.	CATKRDPNTDTQYF
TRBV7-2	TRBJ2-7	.	CASARAGGLLEQYF
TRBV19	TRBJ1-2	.	CASRDRDRVGYTF
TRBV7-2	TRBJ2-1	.	CASSLPYAGGYNEQFF